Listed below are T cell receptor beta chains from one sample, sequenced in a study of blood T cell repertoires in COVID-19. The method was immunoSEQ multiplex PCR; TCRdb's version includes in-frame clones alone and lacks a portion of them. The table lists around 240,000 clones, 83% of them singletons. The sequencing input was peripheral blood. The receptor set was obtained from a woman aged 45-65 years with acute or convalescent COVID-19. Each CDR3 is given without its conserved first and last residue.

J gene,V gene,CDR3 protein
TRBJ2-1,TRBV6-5,ASGEGSYNEQF
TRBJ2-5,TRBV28,ASSLPNTGVRETQY
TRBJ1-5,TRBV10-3,AISADRLFNQPQH
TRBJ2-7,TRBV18,ASSRLAGNEQY
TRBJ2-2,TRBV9,ASSSYPTGGPRNTGELF
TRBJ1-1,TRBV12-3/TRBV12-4,ASSFYADTEAF
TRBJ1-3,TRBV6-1,ASSEREASSGNTIY
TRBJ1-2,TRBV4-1,ASSQPGTSNYGYT
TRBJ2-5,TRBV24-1,ATSDTQGGETQY
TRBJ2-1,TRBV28,ASSPLATGGSYNEQF
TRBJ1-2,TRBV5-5,ASIETPGQVNGYT
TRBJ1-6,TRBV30,AWSRGYNSPLH
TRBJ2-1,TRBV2,ASSEEGTGGNNEQF
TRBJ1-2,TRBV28,ASSLGAMGQAYGYT
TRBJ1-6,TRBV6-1,ASSGFSSSYNSPLH
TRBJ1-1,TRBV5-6,ASSFTPGQSNTEAF
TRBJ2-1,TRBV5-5,ASSLRLANNEQF
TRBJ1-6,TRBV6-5,ASSGTEYSPLH
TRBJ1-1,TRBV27,ASSRTVYTEAF
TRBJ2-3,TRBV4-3,ASSHRTSGGNTDTQY
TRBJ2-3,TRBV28,ASSRLAGAYTDTQY
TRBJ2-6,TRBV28,ASSPPGHRAGANVLT
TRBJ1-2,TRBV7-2,ASSLGQLARGYT
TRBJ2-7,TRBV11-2,ASSLDSRGTEQY
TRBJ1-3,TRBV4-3,ASSHHRTVSGNTIY
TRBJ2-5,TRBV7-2,ASSLGARRETQY
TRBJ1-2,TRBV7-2,ASSLVYRDNYGYT
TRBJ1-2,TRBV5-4,ASSVKGDYGYT
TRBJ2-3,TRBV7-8,ASSPGSGRGDTQY
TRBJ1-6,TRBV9,ASSALTGKNSPLH
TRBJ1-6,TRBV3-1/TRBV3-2,ASSQLGGNSPLH
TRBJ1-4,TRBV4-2,ASSRWTATNEKLF
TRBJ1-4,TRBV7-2,ASSPAGGEEKLF
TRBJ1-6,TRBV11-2,ASSLGLQGNNSPLH
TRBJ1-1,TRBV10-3,ASQIGQNTEAF
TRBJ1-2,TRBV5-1,ASSLRPTEGNYGYT
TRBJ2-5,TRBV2,ASRGLGGTQY
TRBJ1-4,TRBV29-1,SVKIGSSANEKLF
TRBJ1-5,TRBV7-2,ASSLVGLGENQPQH
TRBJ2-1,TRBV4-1,ASSPGLAAGGEQF
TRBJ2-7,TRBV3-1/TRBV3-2,ASSQDHMDRGLYEQY
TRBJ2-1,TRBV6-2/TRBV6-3,ASSRTAEQF
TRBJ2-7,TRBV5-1,ASSSLREGLEQY
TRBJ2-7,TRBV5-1,ASSTGHPYEQY
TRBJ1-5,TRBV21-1,ASSPKRAGISNQPQH
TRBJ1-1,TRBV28,ASSPSLVGGKNTEAF
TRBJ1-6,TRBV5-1,ASSLGGANSPLH
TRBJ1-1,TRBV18,ASSLTGTSTEAF
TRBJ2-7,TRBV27,ASSLSLGRTYEQY
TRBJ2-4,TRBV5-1,ASSGTGSAKNIQY
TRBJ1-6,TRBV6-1,ASSVEWGRPNSPLH
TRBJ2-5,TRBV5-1,ASSTLGGGLETQY
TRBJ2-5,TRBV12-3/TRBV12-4,ASSFELETQY
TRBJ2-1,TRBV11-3,ASSLRDYDDEQF
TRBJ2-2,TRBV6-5,ASSRRTANTGELF